The entry below gives a single T cell receptor beta chain sequence along with its context. Its cognate antigen is unknown. The junction departs from germline at one end; a sequencing error may be responsible. The data are from a study of T cell responses to AZD1222 COVID-19 vaccine. Study-wide points: Donors were chiefly white British, with a greater number of females, and clonal diversity was perhaps underestimated. Scientists sampled the repertoires only once the peak T cell response had passed. Once two AZD1222 doses were given, Spike-specific TCR breadth and depth went up. Only 5 or 6 individuals given AZD1222 were seropositive at baseline.

The data were produced by immunoSEQ multiplex PCR, yet TCRdb's version contains in-frame clones alone and is incomplete. This sample carries over 150,000 clones, 85% to 90% of them seen once, and the ten largest clones take about 5%. This CDR3 comprises 15 residues. The germline V gene has CDR1 SGHDN and CDR2 FVKESK. The sequenced sample was peripheral blood, obtained on day 0 of MenACWY control vaccination. The genes are TRBV14 and TRBJ1-3; D gene uncertain. The sequence was collected from an adult in good health. The CDR3 here is CASSQVVGYGDTIYF. The CDR3 nucleotides are TGTGCCAGCAGCCAAGTGGTAGGGTATGGAGACACCATATATTTT.